These 27 T cell receptor beta chains were all obtained from the same sample, sequenced in a study of neurological immune-mediated disorders. In TCRdb, the 5' RACE reads were re-called with MiXCR into one record per CDR3 protein. The sample has about 36,000 distinct CDR3 sequences; 10% are singletons. Sequencing was carried out using PBMCs. Receptors were obtained from a woman aged 30 to 39 with HTLV-1-associated myelopathy (HAM/TSP).

This clonotype occurred many times. The rearrangement uses TRBV29-1 and TRBJ1-3, with D uncertain. CDR1 and CDR2 from the germline V gene are SQVTM and ANQGSEA. The CDR3 is 14 residues long. V was clipped by 3 bases and J by 3 bases, with 12 bases between them. The CDR3 coding sequence is TGCAGCGTTGAGCCGATCCGGGTTGGAAACACCATATATTTT. It translates to CSVEPIRVGNTIYF.

This clonotype was recorded many times. The J gene is TRBJ1-1, the V gene TRBV14, with TRBD1 identical over 7 bases. The CDR3 covers 16 residues. J lost 1 base, V lost 1 base, and 6 bases had no gene match. The germline V gene encodes CDR1 SGHDN and CDR2 FVKESK. The CDR3 loop reads CASSQGYRGSNTEAFF. Here the CDR3 DNA reads TGTGCCAGCAGCCAAGGGTACAGGGGCTCGAACACTGAAGCTTTCTTT.

This clonotype was recorded at least ten times. The chain uses TRBV15 and TRBJ2-2; TRBD1 aligns across 8 bases. This CDR3 comprises 15 residues. The ends lost 0 bases at V and 6 bases at J; junction bases unmatched: 3. Germline CDR1 is LNHNV and CDR2 is YYDKDF (reference sequence). CDR3 sequence: CATSREDRVAGELFF. The CDR3 DNA reads as TGTGCCACCAGCAGAGAGGACAGGGTAGCCGGGGAGCTGTTTTTT.

This clonotype appeared many times. The junction shows a germline mismatch at one end, possibly a read error. V and J are TRBV12-3 or TRBV12-4 and TRBJ1-3; the D is unclear. The length of the CDR3 is 8 residues. The CDR3 DNA is TGTGCCAGCAGCCCTTATGTGTTT. It yields the protein CASSPYVF.

This clonotype appeared many times. The rearrangement links TRBV20-1 to TRBJ1-1; 9 bases agree with TRBD1. The CDR3 has 11 amino acids. From germline, CDR1 is DFQATT and CDR2 SNEGSKA (reference sequence). The junction had 6 bases not matched to a gene; V was cut back by 5 bases and J by 11 bases. The CDR3 DNA sequence: TGCAGTGCTCGACGGGGGACAGGGGCTTTCTTT. Its translation: CSARRGTGAFF.

This clonotype was counted at least ten times. V gene TRBV7-6 combines with J gene TRBJ2-1; 11 positions match TRBD1. V trimming: 4 bases; J trimming: 3 bases; junction bases outside the gene matches: 2. This CDR3 region has 15 residues. Germline V CDR1 and CDR2: SGHVS, FNYEAQ. CDR3 DNA: TGTGCCAGCAGCTCGGGACAGGGGGTCTACAATGAGCAGTTCTTC. It translates to CASSSGQGVYNEQFF.

This clonotype was recorded at least ten times. V gene TRBV27 combines with J gene TRBJ2-3; TRBD2 is a possible D gene (6 bases). The CDR3 has 14 amino acids. CDR1 is MNHEY, CDR2 SMNVEV, per germline (reference sequence). V lost 7 bases to trimming and J lost 5 bases, with 16 bases between them. CDR3 region: CASISGDPRDTQYF. In nucleotides, the CDR3 is TGTGCCAGCATTTCGGGGGACCCACGAGATACGCAGTATTTT.

This clonotype was seen ten or more times. The chain employs TRBV7-8 and TRBJ2-7; 9 bases are shared with TRBD2. V lost 5 bases, J lost 2 bases, and 10 bases stayed unmatched. Germline CDR1 reads SGHVS; CDR2 reads FQNEAQ. The CDR3 has 16 amino acids. The CDR3 sequence: CASSPRGTSQTYEQYF. CDR3 DNA sequence: TGTGCCAGCAGCCCACGTGGGACTAGCCAAACCTACGAGCAGTACTTC. Complete variable domain (other parts from reference TRBV7-8 and TRBJ2-7): GAGVSQSPRYKVAKRGQDVALRCDPISGHVSLFWYQQALGQGPEFLTYFQNEAQLDKSGLPSDRFFAERPEGSVSTLKIQRTQQEDSAVYLCASSPRGTSQTYEQYFGPGTRLTVT.

This clonotype was detected ten times or more. One end of the junction is discordant with germline, which a read error may explain. DNA for the CDR3: TGTGCCAGTAGTACGCCGGGATCTCCCGAGGTCTTC. This codes for CASSTPGSPEVF. V and J are TRBV19 and TRBJ2-7; D is perhaps TRBD2 (5 bases). The CDR3 runs 12 residues. CDR1 LNHDA and CDR2 SQIVND come from the germline V gene (reference sequence).

This clonotype was seen repeatedly, ten times or more. CDR3 protein: CASSQDRGGGGKNIQYF. The CDR3 nucleotides read TGTGCCAGCAGCCAAGATAGGGGCGGGGGCGGAAAAAACATTCAGTACTTC. The rearrangement links TRBV4-2 to TRBJ2-4, with TRBD2 as a possible D gene (7 bases). Germline V gene sequence: CDR1 LGHNA, CDR2 YNFKEQ. Trimming removed 0 bases from V and 4 bases from J, with 16 bases in between. The CDR3 runs 17 residues.

The chain recombines TRBV20-1 with TRBJ2-1, with D perhaps TRBD1 (7 bases). V shed 2 bases and J shed 4 bases, with 18 bases lying between them. This CDR3 is 16 amino acids long. Germline-derived CDR1 and CDR2 are DFQATT and SNEGSKA (reference sequence). Written as DNA, the CDR3 is TGCAGTGCTAGATACTGGGGGAGGACAGGTTACAATGAGCAGTTCTTC. Its translation is CSARYWGRTGYNEQFF.

The V call is TRBV4-2, the J call TRBJ1-4; D is unresolved. CDR1 LGHNA and CDR2 YNFKEQ come from the germline V gene. The CDR3 spans 15 residues. V lost 4 bases and J 10 bases, leaving 19 bases between the germline ends. CDR3: CASSPRTVDLVKLFF. CDR3 DNA sequence: TGTGCCAGCAGCCCCCGGACGGTGGATTTAGTAAAACTGTTTTTT.

This clonotype was observed at least ten times. The V gene is TRBV5-1, the J gene TRBJ2-5; possible D gene TRBD1, 5 bases. The germline CDR1 and CDR2 sequences are SGHRS and YFSETQ. V was clipped by 4 bases and J by 4 bases, with 17 bases between them. The CDR3 runs 15 residues. The CDR3 loop is CASSPQGFSGETQYF. The CDR3 DNA follows: TGCGCCAGCAGCCCCCAGGGTTTTTCAGGAGAGACCCAGTACTTC.

This clonotype was observed at least ten times. The gene calls are TRBV20-1 and TRBJ1-1; possibly TRBD1 for D (5 bases). This CDR3 is built from 15 residues. The germline CDR1 and CDR2 sequences are DFQATT and SNEGSKA (reference sequence). Between the trimmed V and J ends, which lost 7 bases and 5 bases, there was a span of 23 bases. The DNA of the CDR3 is TGCAGTGGTCAGGGTGGAGGGTCGATTAGTACTGAAGCTTTCTTT. This translates into CSGQGGGSISTEAFF.

This clonotype was detected ten times or more. The rearrangement links TRBV3-1 to TRBJ1-1; 10 bases are shared with TRBD1. The CDR3 spans 14 residues. CDR1 and CDR2 from the germline V gene are LGHDT and YNNKEL (reference sequence). With V trimmed by 7 bases and J by 5 bases, 7 bases remained unmatched. CDR3: CASTPGQGLTEAFF. CDR3 DNA sequence: TGTGCCAGCACCCCGGGACAGGGGCTTACTGAAGCTTTCTTT. Using reference TRBV3-1 and TRBJ1-1 for the parts outside the CDR3, the full variable domain is DTAVSQTPKYLVTQMGNDKSIKCEQNLGHDTMYWYKQDSKKFLKIMFSYNNKELIINETVPNRFSPKSPDKAHLNLHINSLELGDSAVYFCASTPGQGLTEAFFGQGTRLTVV.

This chain joins TRBV20-1 and TRBJ1-5, with 7 positions matching TRBD1. V shed 6 bases and J 3 bases; nucleotides not matched to a gene: 5. This CDR3 is 13 amino acids long. Germline V gene sequence: CDR1 DFQATT, CDR2 SNEGSKA (reference sequence). The CDR3 sequence: CSAGGTVNQPQHF. CDR3 nucleotides: TGCAGTGCAGGAGGGACAGTCAATCAGCCCCAGCATTTT.

This chain connects TRBV25-1 to TRBJ1-6; unclear D gene. This CDR3 region has 13 residues. Germline values: CDR1 MGHDK, CDR2 SYGVNS. The CDR3 is CGNRSGENSPLHF. In nucleotides, the CDR3 is TGTGGCAACAGAAGTGGGGAGAATTCACCCCTCCACTTT.

This clonotype was found many times. The chain combines TRBV5-6 with TRBJ1-5; 10 nucleotides line up with TRBD1. V was clipped by 4 bases and J by 6 bases; unmatched bases: 10. CDR1 SGHDT and CDR2 YYEEEE come from the germline V gene. This CDR3 is 16 amino acids long. CDR3 nucleotides: TGTGCCAGCAGCGATTCCGGACAGGGGGAACGTCAGCCCCAGCATTTT. Protein product: CASSDSGQGERQPQHF.

The J gene is TRBJ2-3, the V gene TRBV11-2; a possible D gene is TRBD2 (5 bases). V lost 3 bases, J lost 3 bases, and 16 bases lay in between. This CDR3 is built from 16 residues. Germline assignment: CDR1 SGHAT and CDR2 FQNNGV. CDR3 in DNA: TGTGCCAGCAGCTTGGGGAGCGCTACGGGAACAGATACGCAGTATTTT. Translation: CASSLGSATGTDTQYF.

This clonotype turned up a few times. This chain connects TRBV6-5 to TRBJ2-7; D unresolved. Germline assignment: CDR1 MNHEY and CDR2 SVGAGI. CDR3 length: 16 amino acids. The V end lost 7 bases, the J end lost 6 bases, and 25 bases lay between the germline ends. CDR3 DNA sequence: TGTGCCAGCAATCCTAACCGGGCCCTTTTTCCCTCCGAGCAGTACTTC. Protein sequence: CASNPNRALFPSEQYF.

V is TRBV6-1 and J is TRBJ1-1; D call uncertain. V was cut by 6 bases and J by 3 bases, with 20 bases left in between. This CDR3 region has 16 residues. CDR1 is MNHNS and CDR2 is SASEGT in the germline V gene. The CDR3 coding sequence is TGTGCCAGCAGGCGGTTAGGAACCCGAATTGACACTGAAGCTTTCTTT. It codes for CASRRLGTRIDTEAFF.

This clonotype was seen many times. This chain joins TRBV20-1 and TRBJ2-3; the match to TRBD2 covers 8 bases. The V segment lost 7 bases and the J segment 1 base; nucleotides outside the gene matches: 4. This CDR3 is 13 amino acids long. Germline values: CDR1 DFQATT, CDR2 SNEGSKA (reference sequence). In DNA form, the CDR3 reads TGCAGTGTATGGCGGGGGGGCACAGATACGCAGTATTTT. Translating it yields CSVWRGGTDTQYF.

This clonotype was picked up many times. The chain couples TRBV7-2 to TRBJ1-4; the D gene is possibly TRBD1 (6 bases). Germline CDR1 is SGHTA and CDR2 is FQGNSA. The CDR3 has 15 amino acids. The V end lost 0 bases, the J end lost 7 bases, and 12 bases lay between the germline ends. The CDR3 loop is CASSLAGGRGEKLFF. The CDR3 bases are TGTGCCAGCAGCTTAGCGGGGGGGCGGGGTGAAAAACTGTTTTTT.

This clonotype was detected only a few times. The chain carries TRBV7-9 and TRBJ1-1, with TRBD1 matching over 7 bases. Germline V CDR1 and CDR2: SEHNR, FQNEAQ (reference sequence). This CDR3 is 15 amino acids long. V was clipped by 1 base and J by 3 bases; unmatched bases: 5. The CDR3 sequence: CASSLDRGWDTEAFF. The CDR3 DNA is TGTGCCAGCAGCTTAGACAGGGGATGGGACACTGAAGCTTTCTTT.

The V call is TRBV7-8, the J call TRBJ1-1, with 7 positions matching TRBD1. The germline V gene encodes CDR1 SGHVS and CDR2 FQNEAQ. The junction had 4 bases not matched to a gene; V was cut back by 5 bases and J by 1 base. This CDR3 contains 14 residues. CDR3 DNA: TGTGCCAGCAGCCCGGGACAGTGGAACACTGAAGCTTTCTTT. This translates into CASSPGQWNTEAFF. The variable domain in full, with the rest retrieved from reference TRBV7-8 and TRBJ1-1, is GAGVSQSPRYKVAKRGQDVALRCDPISGHVSLFWYQQALGQGPEFLTYFQNEAQLDKSGLPSDRFFAERPEGSVSTLKIQRTQQEDSAVYLCASSPGQWNTEAFFGQGTRLTVV.

This clonotype was observed at least ten times. This sequence joins TRBV4-1 and TRBJ2-1; D tentatively reads TRBD1 or TRBD2 (6 bases each). The CDR3 extends over 17 amino acids. With 1 base removed from V and 6 bases from J, the gap between germline ends came to 19 bases. Germline lookup yields CDR1 MGHRA and CDR2 YSYEKL. The CDR3 DNA is TGCGCCAGCAGCCAAGGGGTAGGGGGGCCTTTTAGCAATGAGCAGTTCTTC. It codes for CASSQGVGGPFSNEQFF.

This clonotype has more than one count but fewer than ten. At one end, the junction sequence differs from germline, possibly due to a read error. This chain links TRBV5-1 with TRBJ2-2, with TRBD1 matching 7 bases. The CDR3 has 16 residues. The V gene's germline CDR1 is SGHRS and CDR2 YFSETQ. The CDR3 bases are TGTGCCAGCAGCTTTGGGGACAGCGCGAACACCGGGGAGCTGTTTTTT. It codes for CASSFGDSANTGELFF.